Presented here are 26 T cell receptor beta chains from one specimen sequenced in a study of neoadjuvant nivolumab and ipilimumab in lung cancer. TCRdb keeps only in-frame clones here, not all; method: immunoSEQ multiplex PCR. The sample has around 10,000 clones, around 85% seen once. The sample was peripheral blood, taken before neoadjuvant nivolumab, alone or with ipilimumab. These TCRs come from an adult with non-small cell lung cancer.

V gene TRBV4-2 combines with J gene TRBJ2-5; 8 nucleotides agree with TRBD2. Matching the DNA end better, TRBJ2-7 makes the J call doubtful. This CDR3 is built from 15 residues. CDR1 and CDR2 (germline): LGHNA, YNFKEQ. The CDR3 is CASSHPGGSSYEQYF. As DNA, the CDR3 is TGTGCCAGCAGCCATCCGGGAGGGTCCTCCTACGAGCAGTACTTC.

The chain recombines TRBV11-3 with TRBJ2-3; D remains ambiguous. The CDR3 runs 16 residues. Trimming took 1 base from V and 0 from J, leaving 11 bases between them. Germline V gives CDR1 SGHNT, CDR2 YENEEA. The chain's CDR3 is CASSLGLQISTDTQYF. The CDR3 DNA sequence: TGTGCCAGCAGCTTAGGGCTACAGATTAGCACAGATACGCAGTATTTT. Full variable domain (remainder filled in from reference TRBV11-3 and TRBJ2-3): EAGVVQSPRYKIIEKKQPVAFWCNPISGHNTLYWYLQNLGQGPELLIRYENEEAVDDSQLPKDRFSAERLKGVDSTLKIQPAELGDSAVYLCASSLGLQISTDTQYFGPGTRLTVL.

This clone occurred a few times. J is TRBJ2-7 and V is TRBV5-1; 9 positions match TRBD2. This CDR3 has 14 residues. In germline, CDR1 is SGHRS, CDR2 YFSETQ. J gave up 6 bases and V 1 base, and 5 bases lay outside the gene matches. The CDR3: CASSLPAGGGEQYF. CDR3 in DNA: TGCGCCAGCAGCTTGCCAGCGGGAGGCGGCGAGCAGTACTTC.

The rearrangement links TRBV9 to TRBJ2-7; tentatively, D is TRBD2 (5 bases). V lost 0 bases, J lost 3 bases, and 13 bases lay in between. CDR1 SGDLS and CDR2 YYNGEE come from the germline V gene. This CDR3 has 15 residues. The CDR3 loop reads CASSVGPGVDYEQYF. The CDR3 region has the DNA TGTGCCAGCAGCGTAGGACCCGGGGTCGACTACGAGCAGTACTTC.

This sequence joins TRBV27 and TRBJ2-2, with 9 nucleotides matching TRBD2. This CDR3 has 15 amino acids. From germline, CDR1 is MNHEY and CDR2 SMNVEV (reference sequence). After removal of 4 bases from V and 3 bases from J, the junction contained 3 bases not matched to a gene. For the CDR3, the DNA is TGTGCCAGCAGTTCAACTAGCGGGTACACCGGGGAGCTGTTTTTT. Translation gives CASSSTSGYTGELFF.

The V and J genes are TRBV19 and TRBJ2-5; no reliable D call. The ends were cut back, 3 bases at V and 3 bases at J, with 8 bases in the middle. From germline, CDR1 is LNHDA and CDR2 SQIVND (reference sequence). This CDR3 has 13 residues. In nucleotides, the CDR3 is TGTGCCAGTAGTATCCGGGTGGAAGAGACCCAGTACTTC. Protein: CASSIRVEETQYF.

The table lists this clone with a few counts. This chain uses TRBV28 with TRBJ1-5; D unclear. Trimming took off 2 bases at V and 1 base at J, with 6 bases between the two ends. In germline, CDR1 is MDHEN, CDR2 SYDVKM. This CDR3 has 14 residues. This chain's CDR3 is CASSLIQSNQPQHF. The CDR3, as DNA: TGTGCCAGCAGTTTAATACAGAGCAATCAGCCCCAGCATTTT.

J is TRBJ2-3 and V is TRBV7-9; 9 bases line up with TRBD1. The CDR3 contains 16 residues. Per germline, CDR1 SEHNR and CDR2 FQNEAQ (reference sequence). J gave up 3 bases and V 5 bases, and 9 bases lay outside the gene matches. The CDR3 reads CASSPRSGQGTDTQYF. DNA for the CDR3: TGTGCCAGCAGCCCCCGGTCGGGACAGGGAACAGATACGCAGTATTTT.

The rearrangement joins TRBV5-1 to TRBJ2-1, with D possibly being TRBD2 (6 bases). Germline V lookup: CDR1 SGHRS, CDR2 YFSETQ. Trimming took off 0 bases at V and 10 bases at J, with 11 bases between the two ends. The CDR3 covers 13 residues. CDR3 sequence reads: CASSLGLGGEQFF. DNA of the CDR3: TGCGCCAGCAGCTTGGGACTAGGTGGGGAGCAGTTCTTC.

This chain uses TRBV6-1 with TRBJ2-7; D is ambiguous. The CDR3 is made up of 13 amino acids. Trimming left V 5 bases short and J 6 bases short, with 14 bases between. Per germline, CDR1 MNHNS and CDR2 SASEGT. The CDR3 is CASSPGRPSEQYF. Written as DNA, the CDR3 is TGTGCCAGCAGTCCTGGACGGCCTAGCGAGCAGTACTTC.

This chain connects TRBV5-1 to TRBJ2-1; tentatively, D is TRBD1 or TRBD2 (5 bases each). V lost 1 base, J lost 4 bases, and 12 bases lay in between. The CDR3 sequence is 15 residues long. CDR1 and CDR2 (germline): SGHRS, YFSETQ. CDR3 sequence (DNA): TGCGCCAGCAGCTTGTCCCGGGGACGATACAATGAGCAGTTCTTC. Its translation: CASSLSRGRYNEQFF. Drawing the rest from reference TRBV5-1 and TRBJ2-1, the complete variable domain is KAGVTQTPRYLIKTRGQQVTLSCSPISGHRSVSWYQQTPGQGLQFLFEYFSETQRNKGNFPGRFSGRQFSNSRSEMNVSTLELGDSALYLCASSLSRGRYNEQFFGPGTRLTVL.

The rearrangement links TRBV6-4 to TRBJ2-1, with D possibly TRBD2 on 5 matching bases. CDR1 and CDR2 (germline): MRHNA, SNTAGT. With 3 bases removed from V and 2 bases from J, the gap between germline ends came to 11 bases. There are 15 residues in the CDR3. The CDR3 region is CASSDSSEPYNEQFF. CDR3 in DNA: TGTGCCAGCAGTGATAGTAGCGAGCCCTACAATGAGCAGTTCTTC.

The V and J genes are TRBV9 and TRBJ1-2; possibly TRBD1 for D (5 bases). Trimming removed 4 bases at V and 0 bases at J, with 7 bases between. The length of the CDR3 is 13 residues. Per germline, CDR1 SGDLS and CDR2 YYNGEE. Here the CDR3 reads CASSRDANYGYTF. The DNA of the CDR3 is TGTGCCAGCAGCCGGGACGCTAACTATGGCTACACCTTC.

The V call is TRBV5-6, the J call TRBJ2-2; 9 bases are shared with TRBD2. This CDR3 is built from 14 residues. V dropped 2 bases and J dropped 7; count of bases not matched to a gene: 3. Germline assignment: CDR1 SGHDT and CDR2 YYEEEE. The DNA of the CDR3 is TGTGCCAGCAGCTTCGAACTAGCGGGCGGGGAGCTGTTTTTT. It codes for CASSFELAGGELFF.

V and J are TRBV28 and TRBJ2-5; 12 positions match TRBD2. The germline V gene encodes CDR1 MDHEN and CDR2 SYDVKM. V gave up 5 bases and J gave up 0 bases; unmatched junction bases: 4. The CDR3 covers 16 residues. CDR3 residues: CASSHWTSGNQETQYF. The CDR3 coding sequence is TGTGCCAGCAGTCATTGGACTAGCGGGAACCAAGAGACCCAGTACTTC.

The V gene is TRBV12-5, the J gene TRBJ2-5, with unresolved D. CDR3 size: 12 residues. Trimming stripped 0 bases from V and 5 bases from J, with 4 bases between. Germline V gene sequence: CDR1 LGHNT, CDR2 FRNRAP. The CDR3: CASGLVGETQYF. CDR3 nucleotides: TGTGCTAGTGGTTTGGTGGGGGAGACCCAGTACTTC.

V and J are TRBV7-9 and TRBJ1-2; the D is unclear. V lost 4 bases and J lost 1, with 10 bases in between. CDR3 length: 14 residues. Germline V gene data show CDR1 as SEHNR and CDR2 as FQNEAQ (reference sequence). CDR3 coding DNA: TGTGCCAGCAGCTATGACCGGCGTAACTATGGCTACACCTTC. This translates into CASSYDRRNYGYTF. Full variable domain (outside the CDR3, taken from reference TRBV7-9 and TRBJ1-2): DTGVSQNPRHKITKRGQNVTFRCDPISEHNRLYWYRQTLGQGPEFLTYFQNEAQLEKSRLLSDRFSAERPKGSFSTLEIQRTEQGDSAMYLCASSYDRRNYGYTFGSGTRLTVV.

The chain is built from TRBV5-6 and TRBJ1-2; the match to TRBD1 covers 7 bases. The CDR3 runs to 16 residues. The germline CDR1 and CDR2 sequences are SGHDT and YYEEEE. J gave up 2 bases and V 0 bases, and 7 bases lay outside the gene matches. The CDR3 DNA reads TGTGCCAGCAGCTTGGGCCCTGACAGGGTAAACTATGGCTACACCTTC. This encodes CASSLGPDRVNYGYTF.

The J gene is TRBJ2-5, the V gene TRBV19; D assignment may be TRBD1 or TRBD2 (5 bases each). Trimming shortened V by 5 bases and J by 5 bases, and 18 bases separated the two germline ends. From germline, CDR1 is LNHDA and CDR2 SQIVND (reference sequence). The CDR3 consists of 15 residues. The CDR3 reads CASSSARGESETQYF. In DNA, the CDR3 is TGTGCCAGTAGTTCTGCGAGGGGCGAAAGTGAGACCCAGTACTTC.

The chain couples TRBV9 to TRBJ2-3; the match to TRBD2 covers 7 bases. The CDR3 spans 17 residues. Germline-derived CDR1 and CDR2 are SGDLS and YYNGEE. The J segment lost 1 base and the V segment lost 3 bases, leaving 11 bases of the junction unmatched. The CDR3 DNA reads as TGTGCCAGCAGCGGATCTAGCGGTGAGAGGGGCACAGATACGCAGTATTTT. Translated: CASSGSSGERGTDTQYF.

The chain has TRBV19 and TRBJ1-2, with unresolved D. This CDR3 has 16 residues. Trimming left V 7 bases short and J 1 base short, with 19 bases between. CDR1 and CDR2 from the germline V gene are LNHDA and SQIVND (reference sequence). The CDR3 sequence is CASNDVGGPLNYGYTF. CDR3 coding DNA: TGTGCCAGTAATGATGTTGGCGGACCTCTTAACTATGGCTACACCTTC.

The genes are TRBV29-1 and TRBJ1-1, with 10 positions matching TRBD1. The CDR3 has 13 amino acids. Unmatched junction bases numbered 1, after V lost 4 bases and J lost 2 bases. Germline assignment: CDR1 SQVTM and CDR2 ANQGSEA. The CDR3, as DNA: TGCAGCGTTGGGACAGGGGGTAACACTGAAGCTTTCTTT. Translating gives CSVGTGGNTEAFF.

V is TRBV7-3 and J is TRBJ2-6, with a tentative D call TRBD1 (5 bases). This CDR3 contains 15 residues. CDR1 is SGHTA and CDR2 is FQGTGA in the germline V gene. V lost 3 bases and J lost 1, with 7 bases in between. In nucleotides, the CDR3 is TGTGCCAGCAGCTTCCCAGGGTCTGGGGCCAACGTCCTGACTTTC. Translation gives CASSFPGSGANVLTF.

The V gene is TRBV10-2, the J gene TRBJ2-1; TRBD2 agrees at 8 bases. Germline values: CDR1 WSHSY, CDR2 SAAADI. After removal of 6 bases from V and 10 bases from J, the junction contained 14 bases not matched to a gene. This CDR3 has 15 amino acids. DNA for the CDR3: TGCGCCAGCAGGTCCGGGACTAGTGGAATTTGGGAGCAGTTCTTC. It encodes CASRSGTSGIWEQFF.

The CDR3 loop is CASSWTSGRTDTQYF. DNA for the CDR3: TGTGCCAGCAGCTGGACTAGCGGGCGCACAGATACGCAGTATTTT. This chain joins TRBV9 and TRBJ2-3; 11 nucleotides match TRBD2. Per germline, CDR1 SGDLS and CDR2 YYNGEE. J lost 1 base, V lost 4 bases, and 2 bases had no gene match. There are 15 residues in the CDR3.

A few counts support this clone. This sequence joins TRBV11-3 and TRBJ1-1; D not resolved. Germline lookup yields CDR1 SGHNT and CDR2 YENEEA. The length of the CDR3 is 12 residues. V lost 5 bases, J lost 8 bases, and 12 bases lay in between. The CDR3 DNA reads TGTGCCAGCAGCACCTCCGGACGGGAAGCTTTCTTT. Encoded protein: CASSTSGREAFF. Supplemented by reference TRBV11-3 and TRBJ1-1, the full variable domain reads EAGVVQSPRYKIIEKKQPVAFWCNPISGHNTLYWYLQNLGQGPELLIRYENEEAVDDSQLPKDRFSAERLKGVDSTLKIQPAELGDSAVYLCASSTSGREAFFGQGTRLTVV.